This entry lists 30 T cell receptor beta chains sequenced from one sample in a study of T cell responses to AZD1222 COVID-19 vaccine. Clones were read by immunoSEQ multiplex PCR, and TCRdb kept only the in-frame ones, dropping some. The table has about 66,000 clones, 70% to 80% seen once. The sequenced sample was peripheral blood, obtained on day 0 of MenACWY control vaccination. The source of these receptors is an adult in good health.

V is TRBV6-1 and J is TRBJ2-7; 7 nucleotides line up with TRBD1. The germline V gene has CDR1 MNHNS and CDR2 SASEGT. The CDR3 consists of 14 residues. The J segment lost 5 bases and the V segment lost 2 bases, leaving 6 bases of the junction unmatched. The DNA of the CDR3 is TGTGCCAGCAGTGAATGGACAGGTAGCCACGAGCAGTACTTC. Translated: CASSEWTGSHEQYF.

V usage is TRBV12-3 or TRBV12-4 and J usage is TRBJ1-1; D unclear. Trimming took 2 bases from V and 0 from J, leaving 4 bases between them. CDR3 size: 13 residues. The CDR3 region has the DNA TGTGCCAGCAGTTTAACCCTGAACACTGAAGCTTTCTTT. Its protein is CASSLTLNTEAFF.

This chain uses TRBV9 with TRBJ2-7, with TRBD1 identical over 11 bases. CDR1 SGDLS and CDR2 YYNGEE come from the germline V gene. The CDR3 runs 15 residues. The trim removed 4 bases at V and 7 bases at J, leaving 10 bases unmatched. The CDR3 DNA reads TGTGCCAGCAGCCTAGGGACAGGGGGTTTGGGTGAGCAGTACTTC. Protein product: CASSLGTGGLGEQYF. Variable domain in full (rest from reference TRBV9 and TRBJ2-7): DSGVTQTPKHLITATGQRVTLRCSPRSGDLSVYWYQQSLDQGLQFLIQYYNGEERAKGNILERFSAQQFPDLHSELNLSSLELGDSALYFCASSLGTGGLGEQYFGPGTRLTVT.

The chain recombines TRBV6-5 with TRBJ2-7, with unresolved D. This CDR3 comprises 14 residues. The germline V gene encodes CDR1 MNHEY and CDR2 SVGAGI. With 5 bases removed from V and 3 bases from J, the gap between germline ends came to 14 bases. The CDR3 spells CASSRTTGNYEQYF. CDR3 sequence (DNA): TGTGCCAGCAGTAGGACGACGGGTAACTACGAGCAGTACTTC.

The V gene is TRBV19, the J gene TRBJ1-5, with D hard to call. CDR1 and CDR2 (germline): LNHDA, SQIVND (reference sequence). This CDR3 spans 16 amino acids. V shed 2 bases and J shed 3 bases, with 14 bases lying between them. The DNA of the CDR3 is TGTGCCAGTAGTATAAGAGGAGGGTTTGACAATCAGCCCCAGCATTTT. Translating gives CASSIRGGFDNQPQHF. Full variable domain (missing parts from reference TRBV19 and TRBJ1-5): DGGITQSPKYLFRKEGQNVTLSCEQNLNHDAMYWYRQDPGQGLRLIYYSQIVNDFQKGDIAEGYSVSREKKESFPLTVTSAQKNPTAFYLCASSIRGGFDNQPQHFGDGTRLSIL.

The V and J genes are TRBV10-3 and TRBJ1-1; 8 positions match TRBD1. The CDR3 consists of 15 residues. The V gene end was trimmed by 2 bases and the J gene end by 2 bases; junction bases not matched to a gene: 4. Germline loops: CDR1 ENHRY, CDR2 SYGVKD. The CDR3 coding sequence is TGTGCCATCAGTGAGGGACAGGGTTTCAACACTGAAGCTTTCTTT. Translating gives CAISEGQGFNTEAFF.

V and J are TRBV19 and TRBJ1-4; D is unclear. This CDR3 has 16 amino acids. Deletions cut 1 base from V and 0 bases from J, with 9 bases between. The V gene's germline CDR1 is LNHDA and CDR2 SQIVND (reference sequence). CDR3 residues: CASSIGAVATNEKLFF. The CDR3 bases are TGTGCCAGTAGTATAGGGGCGGTCGCAACTAATGAAAAACTGTTTTTT. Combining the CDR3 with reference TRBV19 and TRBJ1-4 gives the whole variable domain DGGITQSPKYLFRKEGQNVTLSCEQNLNHDAMYWYRQDPGQGLRLIYYSQIVNDFQKGDIAEGYSVSREKKESFPLTVTSAQKNPTAFYLCASSIGAVATNEKLFFGSGTQLSVL.

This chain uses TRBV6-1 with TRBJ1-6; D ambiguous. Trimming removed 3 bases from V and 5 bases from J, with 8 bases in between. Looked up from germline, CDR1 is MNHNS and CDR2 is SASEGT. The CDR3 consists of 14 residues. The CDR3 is CASSDGRNNSPLHF. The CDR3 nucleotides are TGTGCCAGCAGTGACGGCAGAAATAATTCACCCCTCCACTTT.

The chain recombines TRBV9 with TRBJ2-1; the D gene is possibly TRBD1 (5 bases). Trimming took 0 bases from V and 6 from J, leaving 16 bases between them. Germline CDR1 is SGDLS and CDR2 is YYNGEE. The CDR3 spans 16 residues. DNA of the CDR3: TGTGCCAGCAGCGTAGAGGGGTTATCGGCAGTCAATGAGCAGTTCTTC. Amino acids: CASSVEGLSAVNEQFF.

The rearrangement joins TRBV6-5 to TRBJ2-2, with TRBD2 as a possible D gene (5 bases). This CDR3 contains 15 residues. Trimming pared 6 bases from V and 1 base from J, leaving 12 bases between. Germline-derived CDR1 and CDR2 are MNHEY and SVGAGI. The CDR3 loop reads CASSQTSGNTGELFF. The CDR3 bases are TGTGCCAGCAGCCAAACCAGCGGGAACACCGGGGAGCTGTTTTTT.

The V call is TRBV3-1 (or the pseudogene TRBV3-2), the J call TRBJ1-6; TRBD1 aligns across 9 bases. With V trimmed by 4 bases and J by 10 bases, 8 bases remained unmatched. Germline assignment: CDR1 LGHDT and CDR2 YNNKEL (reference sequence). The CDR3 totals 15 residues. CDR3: CASSLEGTGISPLHF. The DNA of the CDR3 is TGTGCCAGCAGCCTCGAGGGGACAGGGATATCACCCCTCCACTTT.

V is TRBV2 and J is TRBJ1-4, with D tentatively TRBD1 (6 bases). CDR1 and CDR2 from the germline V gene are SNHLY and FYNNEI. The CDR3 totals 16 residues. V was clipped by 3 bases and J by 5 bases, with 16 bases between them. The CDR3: CASSEAARGGNEKLFF. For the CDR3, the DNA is TGTGCCAGCAGTGAGGCGGCACGAGGGGGGAATGAAAAACTGTTTTTT.

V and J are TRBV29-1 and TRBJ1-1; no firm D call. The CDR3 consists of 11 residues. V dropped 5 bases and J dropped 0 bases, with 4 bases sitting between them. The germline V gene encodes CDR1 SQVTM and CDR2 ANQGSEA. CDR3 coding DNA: TGCAGCGTTAGGATGAACACTGAAGCTTTCTTT. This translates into CSVRMNTEAFF.

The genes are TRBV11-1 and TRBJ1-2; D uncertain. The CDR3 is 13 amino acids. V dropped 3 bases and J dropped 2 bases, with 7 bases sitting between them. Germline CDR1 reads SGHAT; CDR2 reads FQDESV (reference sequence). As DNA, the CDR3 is TGTGCCAGCAGCTTCGGGCGGAACTATGGCTACACCTTC. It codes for CASSFGRNYGYTF.

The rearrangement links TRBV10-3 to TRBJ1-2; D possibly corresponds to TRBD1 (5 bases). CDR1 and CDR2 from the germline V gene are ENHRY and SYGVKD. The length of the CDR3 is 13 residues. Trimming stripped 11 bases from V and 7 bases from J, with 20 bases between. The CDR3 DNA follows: TGTGCCGTCTCAACCGGGGGGAGGACTGGCTACACCTTC. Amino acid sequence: CAVSTGGRTGYTF.

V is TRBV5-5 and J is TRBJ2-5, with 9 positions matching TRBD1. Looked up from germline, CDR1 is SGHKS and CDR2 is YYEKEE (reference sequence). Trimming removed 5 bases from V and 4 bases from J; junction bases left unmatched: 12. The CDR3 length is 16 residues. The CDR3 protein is CASRLGQGNVGETQYF. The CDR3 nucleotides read TGTGCCAGCAGACTGGGACAGGGAAATGTGGGAGAGACCCAGTACTTC.

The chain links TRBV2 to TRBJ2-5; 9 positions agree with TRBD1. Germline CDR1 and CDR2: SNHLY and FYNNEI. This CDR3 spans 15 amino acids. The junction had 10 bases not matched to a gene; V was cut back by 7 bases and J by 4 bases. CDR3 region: CASMEPTGGAETQYF. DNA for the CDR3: TGTGCCAGCATGGAACCTACAGGGGGCGCAGAGACCCAGTACTTC.

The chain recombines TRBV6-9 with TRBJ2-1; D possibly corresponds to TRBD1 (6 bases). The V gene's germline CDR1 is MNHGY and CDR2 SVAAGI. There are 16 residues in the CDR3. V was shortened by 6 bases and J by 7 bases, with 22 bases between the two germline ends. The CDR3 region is CASSPLNRGTENEQFF. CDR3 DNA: TGTGCCAGCAGCCCGCTGAATAGGGGGACGGAAAATGAGCAGTTCTTC.

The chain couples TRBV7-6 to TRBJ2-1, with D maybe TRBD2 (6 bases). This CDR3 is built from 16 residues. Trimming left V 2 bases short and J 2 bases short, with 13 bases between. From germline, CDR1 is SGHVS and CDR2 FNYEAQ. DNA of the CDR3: TGTGCCAGCAGCTTAAATTCGGGGGAGACCTACAATGAGCAGTTCTTC. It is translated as CASSLNSGETYNEQFF.

In nucleotides, the CDR3 is TGTGCCAGCAGCTTGGGGCTAGCGGGGGCCTTTTTTTACAATGAGCAGTTCTTC. This gives the protein CASSLGLAGAFFYNEQFF. V and J are TRBV5-5 and TRBJ2-1; 10 bases line up with TRBD2. This CDR3 has 18 amino acids. The V gene end was trimmed by 0 bases and the J gene end by 4 bases; junction bases not matched to a gene: 10. Germline V CDR1 and CDR2: SGHKS, YYEKEE (reference sequence).

The CDR3 loop reads CASSQGGRIDGTDTQYF. Written as DNA, the CDR3 is TGTGCCAGCAGCCAAGGGGGGCGGATCGACGGCACAGATACGCAGTATTTT. J is TRBJ2-3 and V is TRBV4-2; TRBD1 is a possible D gene (6 bases). The CDR3 is 17 amino acids. CDR1 is LGHNA, CDR2 YNFKEQ, per germline. Between the trimmed V and J ends, which lost 1 base and 1 base, there was a span of 15 bases.

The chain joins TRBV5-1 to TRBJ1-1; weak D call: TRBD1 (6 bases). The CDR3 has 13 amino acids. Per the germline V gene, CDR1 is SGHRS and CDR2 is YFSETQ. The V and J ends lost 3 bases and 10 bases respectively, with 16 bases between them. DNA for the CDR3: TGCGCCAGCAGCTCAACAGGGAACACCGCAGCTTTCTTT. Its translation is CASSSTGNTAAFF.

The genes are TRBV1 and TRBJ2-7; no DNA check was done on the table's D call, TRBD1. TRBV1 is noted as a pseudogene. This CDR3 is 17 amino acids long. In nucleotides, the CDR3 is TGCACCAGCAGCCAAGATCGACACAGGGGAAGATCCTACGAGCAGTACTTC. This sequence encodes CTSSQDRHRGRSYEQYF.

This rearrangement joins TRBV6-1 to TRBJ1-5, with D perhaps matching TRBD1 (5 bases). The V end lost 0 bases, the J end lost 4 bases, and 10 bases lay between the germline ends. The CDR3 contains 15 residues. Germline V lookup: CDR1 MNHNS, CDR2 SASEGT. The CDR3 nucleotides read TGTGCCAGCAGTGAAGCCTCGGGGGGTAATCAGCCCCAGCATTTT. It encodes CASSEASGGNQPQHF.

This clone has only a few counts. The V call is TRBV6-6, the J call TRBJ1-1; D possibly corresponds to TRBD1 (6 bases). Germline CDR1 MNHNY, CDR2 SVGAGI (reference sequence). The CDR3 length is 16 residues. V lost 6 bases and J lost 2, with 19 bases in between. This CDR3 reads CASSNRRGAVNTEAFF. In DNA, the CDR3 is TGTGCCAGCAGCAATAGGCGGGGGGCAGTCAACACTGAAGCTTTCTTT.

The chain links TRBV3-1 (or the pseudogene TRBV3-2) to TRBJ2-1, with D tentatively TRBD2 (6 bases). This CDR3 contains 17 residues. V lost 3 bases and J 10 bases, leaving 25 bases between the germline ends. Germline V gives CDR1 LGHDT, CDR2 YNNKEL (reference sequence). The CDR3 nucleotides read TGTGCCAGCAGCCATCCCTCCGGGACTTCAACACCCGGGGAGCAGTTCTTC. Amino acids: CASSHPSGTSTPGEQFF.

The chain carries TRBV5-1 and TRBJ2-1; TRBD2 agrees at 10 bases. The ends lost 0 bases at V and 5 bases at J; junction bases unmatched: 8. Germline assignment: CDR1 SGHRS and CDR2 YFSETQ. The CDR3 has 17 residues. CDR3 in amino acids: CASSLAVAGGTNNEQFF. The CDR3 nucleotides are TGCGCCAGCAGCTTGGCGGTAGCGGGAGGTACTAACAATGAGCAGTTCTTC.

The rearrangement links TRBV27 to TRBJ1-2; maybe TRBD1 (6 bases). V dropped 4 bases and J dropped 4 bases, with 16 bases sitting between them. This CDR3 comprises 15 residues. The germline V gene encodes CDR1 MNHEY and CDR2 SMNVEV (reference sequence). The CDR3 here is CASSSPFKGVYGYTF. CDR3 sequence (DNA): TGTGCCAGCAGTTCCCCCTTTAAGGGGGTCTATGGCTACACCTTC.

For the CDR3, the DNA is TGTGCCAGCAGTCCGGGACACCTCACGCGGGACATTCAGTACTTC. Its translation is CASSPGHLTRDIQYF. This chain joins TRBV6-5 and TRBJ2-4, with TRBD1 as a possible D gene (6 bases). This CDR3 contains 15 residues. CDR1 is MNHEY, CDR2 SVGAGI, per germline. V lost 5 bases to trimming and J lost 8 bases, with 19 bases between them.

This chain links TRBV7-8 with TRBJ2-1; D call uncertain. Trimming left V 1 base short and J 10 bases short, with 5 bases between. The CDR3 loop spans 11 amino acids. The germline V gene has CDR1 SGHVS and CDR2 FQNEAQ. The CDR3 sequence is CASSLGEEQFF. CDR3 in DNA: TGTGCCAGCAGCTTAGGAGAGGAGCAGTTCTTC. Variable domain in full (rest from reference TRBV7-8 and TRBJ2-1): GAGVSQSPRYKVAKRGQDVALRCDPISGHVSLFWYQQALGQGPEFLTYFQNEAQLDKSGLPSDRFFAERPEGSVSTLKIQRTQQEDSAVYLCASSLGEEQFFGPGTRLTVL.